This entry lists 10 T cell receptor beta chains sequenced from one sample in a study of identical twins (dated by TCRdb to the mid-2010s). Library generation was performed with 5' RACE. TCRdb shows the sequencer as Illumina HiSeq 2000. The public reads were run again by TCRdb, first through fastp at Q25 and then through MiXCR, and only productive beta chains were kept. Here each entry gathers all rows of one CDR3 protein and keeps the most common genes and DNA. A total of about 260,000 distinct CDR3 sequences appear in this sample, around 6.6% of them only once. 3% to 4% of the sample is held by the ten biggest clonotypes. These data were likewise used in another study, on yellow fever vaccine responses in identical twins.

The sample taken for sequencing was memory (CD45RO+) T cells sorted from blood. The cell subset or site label of this sample denotes: CD45RO+ enriched T cells. All receptors come from a woman between 18 and 29 years old in good health.

The chain recombines TRBV18 with TRBJ2-7, with D perhaps matching TRBD1 or TRBD2 (5 bases each). With 3 bases removed from V and 5 bases from J, the gap between germline ends came to 14 bases. The V gene's germline CDR1 is KGHSH and CDR2 LQKENI. CDR3 length equals 14 residues. The CDR3 nucleotides are TGTGCCAGCTCACCTGGGACGGGGAACGACGAGCAGTACTTC. Protein product: CASSPGTGNDEQYF.

This clonotype has ten or more counts. The chain is built from TRBV12-3 or TRBV12-4 and TRBJ1-1, with D possibly being TRBD1 (5 bases). Trimming took 6 bases from V and 4 from J, leaving 15 bases between them. The CDR3 runs to 14 residues. The CDR3 loop reads CASRQRGRGTEAFF. The CDR3 region has the DNA TGTGCCAGCAGGCAACGAGGGAGGGGCACTGAAGCTTTCTTT.

For the CDR3, the DNA is TGTGCCAGCAGCCAAGAAGGATCCGGGGGCAGACCAGGGCAGTTCTTC. The encoded protein is CASSQEGSGGRPGQFF. This chain uses TRBV4-2 with TRBJ2-1, with D possibly called TRBD1 or TRBD2 (6 bases each). Germline V gives CDR1 LGHNA, CDR2 YNFKEQ. The CDR3 sequence is 16 residues long. V lost 0 bases and J 12 bases, leaving 21 bases between the germline ends.

This clonotype was detected ten times or more. CDR3 sequence (DNA): TGTGCCAGCAGCCAATCGAAGGTGGAGCTGTTTTTT. It codes for CASSQSKVELFF. V and J are TRBV16 and TRBJ2-2; D gene ambiguous. V lost 0 bases to trimming and J lost 10 bases, with 6 bases between them. The CDR3 totals 12 residues. Germline CDR1 reads KGHSY; CDR2 reads FQNENV.

The gene calls are TRBV28 and TRBJ2-3, with 9 bases that match TRBD1. Germline assignment: CDR1 MDHEN and CDR2 SYDVKM. The CDR3 consists of 15 residues. J was trimmed by 5 bases and V by 8 bases; bases with no gene match: 11. The chain's CDR3 is CASGGGQGPGDTQYF. DNA for the CDR3: TGTGCCAGCGGGGGGGGACAGGGCCCTGGAGATACGCAGTATTTT.

This clonotype was detected ten times or more. CDR3 DNA: TGTGCCACCAGTGATTCGGGGCAGCCCCAGCATTTT. It specifies CATSDSGQPQHF. The chain couples TRBV24-1 to TRBJ1-5; no reliable D call. There are 12 residues in the CDR3. V lost 2 bases, J lost 7 bases, and 5 bases lay in between. Germline V CDR1 and CDR2: KGHDR, SFDVKD.

V gene TRBV7-8 combines with J gene TRBJ1-1; D may be TRBD1 (5 bases). This CDR3 spans 13 amino acids. The germline CDR1 and CDR2 sequences are SGHVS and FQNEAQ. The V end lost 5 bases, the J end lost 8 bases, and 15 bases lay between the germline ends. The CDR3 here is CASSPRDGREAFF. The CDR3 nucleotides read TGTGCCAGCAGCCCCCGGGACGGCCGAGAAGCTTTCTTT.

The sample holds a few counts of this clonotype. CDR3 protein: CASSELSGPTDTQYF. The CDR3 nucleotides read TGTGCCAGCAGTGAACTCAGCGGTCCAACAGATACGCAGTATTTT. The genes are TRBV6-1 and TRBJ2-3, with a tentative D call TRBD2 (5 bases). This CDR3 contains 15 residues. The germline V and J ends were trimmed by 2 bases and 3 bases, with 12 bases remaining between them. Germline V gives CDR1 MNHNS, CDR2 SASEGT.

This clonotype showed up many times. The chain employs TRBV11-2 and TRBJ2-3; 15 positions agree with TRBD2. The CDR3 runs 19 residues. The germline V gene has CDR1 SGHAT and CDR2 FQNNGV. Trimming at V came to 5 bases and at J to 6 bases, leaving 15 bases not matched to a gene. CDR3: CASSPYGLAGGNPLDTQYF. CDR3 DNA sequence: TGTGCCAGCAGCCCCTACGGACTAGCGGGGGGGAACCCTCTGGATACGCAGTATTTT.

In this sample, this clonotype turned up a few times. The V gene is TRBV5-1, the J gene TRBJ2-1, with 14 bases identical to TRBD2. The junction had 3 bases not matched to a gene; V was cut back by 4 bases and J by 9 bases. Germline V gives CDR1 SGHRS, CDR2 YFSETQ. This CDR3 is built from 14 residues. The chain's CDR3 is CASSQGLAGVEQFF. DNA for the CDR3: TGCGCCAGCAGCCAGGGACTAGCGGGAGTTGAGCAGTTCTTC. Full variable domain (remainder filled in from reference TRBV5-1 and TRBJ2-1): KAGVTQTPRYLIKTRGQQVTLSCSPISGHRSVSWYQQTPGQGLQFLFEYFSETQRNKGNFPGRFSGRQFSNSRSEMNVSTLELGDSALYLCASSQGLAGVEQFFGPGTRLTVL.